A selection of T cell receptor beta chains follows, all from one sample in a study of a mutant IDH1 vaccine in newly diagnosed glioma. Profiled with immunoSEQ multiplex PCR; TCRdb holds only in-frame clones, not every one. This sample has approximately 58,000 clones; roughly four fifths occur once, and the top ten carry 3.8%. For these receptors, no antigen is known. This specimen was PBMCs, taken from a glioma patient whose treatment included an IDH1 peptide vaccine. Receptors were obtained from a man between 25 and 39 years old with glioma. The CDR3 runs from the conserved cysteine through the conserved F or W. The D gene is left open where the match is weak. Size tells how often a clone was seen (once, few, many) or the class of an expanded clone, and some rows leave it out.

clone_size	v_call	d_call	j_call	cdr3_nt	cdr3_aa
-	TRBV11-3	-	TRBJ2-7	TGTGCCAGCAGCTCCTCGCCTGGGGAGCAGTACTTC	CASSSSPGEQYF
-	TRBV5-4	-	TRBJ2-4	TGTGCCAGCAGCTTGAGCGTAGGGGACATTCAGTACTTC	CASSLSVGDIQYF
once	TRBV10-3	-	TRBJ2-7	TGTGCCATCAGCCCGGACAAGTACGAGCAGTACTTC	CAISPDKYEQYF
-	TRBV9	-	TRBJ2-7	TGTGCCAGCAGCGTGGGGTTCGGGGGCTACGAGCAGTACTTC	CASSVGFGGYEQYF
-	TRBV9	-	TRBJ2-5	TGTGCCAGCAGCATACAGGGTGCTGGGGAGACCCAGTACTTC	CASSIQGAGETQYF
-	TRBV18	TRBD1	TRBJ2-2	TGTGCCAGCTCACCAAACAGGGGAACCGGGGAGCTGTTTTTT	CASSPNRGTGELFF
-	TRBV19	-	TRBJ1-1	TGTGCCAGTAGTCCCAGGCGGACTGAAGCTTTCTTT	CASSPRRTEAFF
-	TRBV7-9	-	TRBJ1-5	TGTGCCAGCAGCTTACAGGGACCAAATCAGCCCCAGCATTTT	CASSLQGPNQPQHF
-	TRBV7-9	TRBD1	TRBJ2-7	TGTGCCAGCAGCTTAGAGTCGGACAGGGACTCCTACGAGCAGTACTTC	CASSLESDRDSYEQYF
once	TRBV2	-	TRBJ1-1	TGTGCCAGCAGTGAAGGGTTACGTATGAAAGCTTTCTTT	CASSEGLRMKAFF
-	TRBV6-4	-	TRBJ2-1	TGTGCCAGCAGTGACTCCGAACTAGTCAATGAGCAGTTCTTC	CASSDSELVNEQFF
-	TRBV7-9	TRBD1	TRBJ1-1	TGCGCCAGCAGCTTAACAGGGGGAAAAACTGAAGCTTTCTTT	CASSLTGGKTEAFF
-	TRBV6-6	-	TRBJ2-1	TGTGCCAGCAGTTACGCTAGGGGGGGTGAGCAGTTCTTC	CASSYARGGEQFF
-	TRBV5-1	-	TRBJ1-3	TGCGCCAGCAGCCCCGGGATCTCTGGAAACACCATATATTTT	CASSPGISGNTIYF
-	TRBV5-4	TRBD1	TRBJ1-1	TGTGCCAGCAGCTTCAGGGGGGCCAACCCTGAAGCTTTCTTT	CASSFRGANPEAFF
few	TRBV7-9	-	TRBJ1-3	TGTGCCAGCAGCCCCAAGGGGATCTCTGGAAACACCATATATTTT	CASSPKGISGNTIYF
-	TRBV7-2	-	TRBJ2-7	TGTGCCAGCAGCGGACATGGATCCGGTTACGAGCAGTACTTC	CASSGHGSGYEQYF
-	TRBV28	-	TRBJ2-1	TGTGCCAGCAGTCCTGGCGGAGGGGGCATGATCAATGAGCAGTTCTTC	CASSPGGGGMINEQFF
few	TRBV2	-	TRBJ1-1	TGTGCGATAAAAGGGGGGTCGAACACTGAAGCTTTCTTT	CAIKGGSNTEAFF
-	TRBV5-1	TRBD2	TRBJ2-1	TGCGCCAGCCTCATCTGGGGACTAGCGGGTATAGCCTACAATGAGCAGTTCTTC	CASLIWGLAGIAYNEQFF
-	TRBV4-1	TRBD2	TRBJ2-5	TGCGCCAGCAGCCAACCTGGGGGGGGAGAGACCCAGTACTTC	CASSQPGGGETQYF
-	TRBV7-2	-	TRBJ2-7	TGTGCCAGCAGCTCGATAGGGGCAGGGTACTACGAGCAGTACTTC	CASSSIGAGYYEQYF
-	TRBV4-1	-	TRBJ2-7	TGCGCCAGCAGCCAGATTGCCGGGACGCTTTCCTACGAGCAGTACTTC	CASSQIAGTLSYEQYF
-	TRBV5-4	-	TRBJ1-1	TGTGCCAGCAGCTCCTTCCTCGTCGCTAGTTTGAACACTGAAGCTTTCTTT	CASSSFLVASLNTEAFF
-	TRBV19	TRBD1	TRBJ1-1	TGTGCCAGTAGTGCGGACAGGGTTAACACTGAAGCTTTCTTT	CASSADRVNTEAFF
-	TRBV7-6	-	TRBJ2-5	TGTGCCAGCAGCTTAGTCCCTGGGGGGTCTGGAAAAGAGACCCAGTACTTC	CASSLVPGGSGKETQYF
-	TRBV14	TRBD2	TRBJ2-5	TGTGCCAGCAGCCGACTAGCGGGGATACAAGAGACCCAGTACTTC	CASSRLAGIQETQYF
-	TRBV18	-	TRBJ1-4	TGTGCCAGCTCACGAGCCCTAGAAGAAAAACTGTTTTTT	CASSRALEEKLFF
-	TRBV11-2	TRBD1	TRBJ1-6	TGTGCCAGCAGCAATCGAGACAGGGCTTACTCACCCCTCCACTTT	CASSNRDRAYSPLHF
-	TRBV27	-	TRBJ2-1	TGTGCCAGCAGTTTATGGACATCCACCTACAATGAGCAGTTCTTC	CASSLWTSTYNEQFF